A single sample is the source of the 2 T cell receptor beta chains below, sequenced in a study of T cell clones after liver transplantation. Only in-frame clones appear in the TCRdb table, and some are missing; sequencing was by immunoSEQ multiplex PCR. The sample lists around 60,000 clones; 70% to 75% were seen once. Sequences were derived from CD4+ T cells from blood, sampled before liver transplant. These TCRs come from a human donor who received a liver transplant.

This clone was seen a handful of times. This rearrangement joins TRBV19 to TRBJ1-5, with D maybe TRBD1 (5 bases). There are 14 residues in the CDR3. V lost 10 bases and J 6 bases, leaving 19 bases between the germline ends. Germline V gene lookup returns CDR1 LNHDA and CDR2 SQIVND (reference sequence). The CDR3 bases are TGTGCCACCGCGGAGGGCTTGGGGGGTCAGCCCCAGCATTTT. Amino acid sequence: CATAEGLGGQPQHF.

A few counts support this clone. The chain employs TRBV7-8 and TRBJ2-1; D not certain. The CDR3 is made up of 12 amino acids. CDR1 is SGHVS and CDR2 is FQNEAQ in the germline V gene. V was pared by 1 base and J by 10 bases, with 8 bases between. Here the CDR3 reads CASSLGRSEQFF. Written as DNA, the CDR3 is TGTGCCAGCAGCTTAGGTAGATCCGAGCAGTTCTTC.